This TCR beta chain was sequenced during a study of regulatory T cells in long-lasting Graves disease (dated by TCRdb to the early 2020s). About the study as a whole: Newly diagnosed Graves' disease patients had taken antithyroid drugs for less than 3 months. A total of around 35 samples underwent TCR sequencing, from about 13 patients with persistent Graves' disease and some 20 patients with newly diagnosed Graves' disease. The study was conducted in China and was registered as a clinical trial. This study used TCR sequencing and RNA sequencing of peripheral blood to compare persistent Graves' disease patients against newly diagnosed Graves' disease patients. What the work shows at the level of the full study, not this receptor alone: Lower TCR Shannon entropy and fewer highly expanded clones were observed in persistent Graves' disease patients than in newly diagnosed patients, which suggested clonal expansion. Peripheral blood alone was examined, since thyroid tissue, which constituted the primary lesion, could not be accessed. Persistent patients shared more public clonotypes among themselves (2,741) than newly diagnosed patients did (more than 850). Sequencing and analysis were restricted to the TCR beta chain. As a limitation, the authors acknowledged that the small sample size may reduce accuracy. Persistent disease showed preferential use of TRBV28, TRBJ1-2 and TRBJ2-5, whereas newly diagnosed disease favored TRBV20-1 and TRBJ2-1.

A remark on this clonotype: Its antigen is still unknown. Nothing much larger sits one base from this clone, and base qualities are not available.

Reading the label with the study, this specimen's time point is: newly diagnosed GD, antithyroid drugs for less than 3 months. For both TCR sequencing and RNA sequencing, RNA was extracted from PBMCs in TRIzol. Graves' disease was diagnosed according to American Thyroid Association guidelines. The patients came from an endocrinology department in Xi'an, China. Each patient gave 9 to 10 milliliters of peripheral blood, collected in an EDTA anticoagulant tube. Ficoll Paque Plus density gradient separation was used to isolate PBMCs, and no further T cell sorting was done. An Agilent 2100 Bioanalyzer and agarose gel were used to check RNA quality, while a NanoDrop 2000 measured RNA concentration. The germline V gene supplies CDR1 MGHDK and CDR2 SYGVNS. Inclusive of the bounding cysteine and phenylalanine, the CDR3 is 13 residues long. Only the CDR3 DNA is retained, 39 bases long and in frame from the first base. Between the V and J ends, shortened by 7 bases and 4 bases respectively, the junction contains 10 bases.

The library was generated by multiplex PCR. For sequencing, an Illumina HiSeq 4000 was employed. CDR3 regions were amplified by Arm-PCR with iRepertoire HTBI primers to construct TCR beta libraries. Gel purification was performed on PCR products prior to sequencing. As for the authors' bioinformatics: Gene usage analysis of CDR3 amino acid clonotypes used the 62 TRBV and some 13 TRBJ segments found across samples. Filtered high-quality paired reads were merged into contigs using COPE and FqMerger. BLAST was used to align contigs to IMGT TRBV, TRBD and TRBJ reference genes, and CDR3 was defined according to IMGT. Any clonotype with a frequency above 0.1% was counted as a highly expanded clone. Repertoire diversity was measured by Shannon entropy, and V-J evenness by the Gini coefficient. Public clonotypes were defined as clonotypes shared by more than one individual. TCRdb cleaned the public reads at Q25 with fastp, built clones with MiXCR and kept in-frame beta chains. Rows matching on CDR3 protein sequence are summarized as one entry with the most common DNA and genes. The authors' filters were not applied to this entry. The sample has 300,000 to 400,000 distinct CDR3 sequences on record, approximately 16% of them singletons. Of the sample, roughly 27% falls within the top ten clones.

These data were also filed under a second study, of T cells in Graves' hyperthyroidism and ophthalmopathy. The second study reports: Stable Graves' hyperthyroidism was defined as the absence of progression to ophthalmopathy over 18 months of follow-up. Hyperthyroidism patients were aged 18 to 65 years and newly diagnosed, with disease duration of less than 2 months. Any patient with an uncontrolled infection, another autoimmune disease, pregnancy or lactation was excluded. Diagnoses were established on the basis of clinical symptoms, serum thyroxine and TRAb, thyroid ultrasound, and orbital computed tomography. For the first round of RT-PCR on the TCR CDR3, the HTBI primer set was used together with the Qiagen OneStep RT-PCR kit. Most expanded thyroid clonotypes (frequency above 0.001) were also detected in blood, a finding suggesting that blood repertoires may reflect thyroid immune responses. A 13 V-J signature model separated ophthalmopathy from stable hyperthyroidism, with 87.88% sensitivity and approximately 81% specificity in cross-validation and 80%/75% in testing. During validation, the model predicted progression to ophthalmopathy a median of around six months ahead of onset, with more than 60% sensitivity and 72% to 85% specificity. To identify TCR V-J signatures that set the groups apart, the researchers used a discovery cohort of 100 patients, made up of 43 with Graves' ophthalmopathy and 57 with stable Graves' hyperthyroidism. Prospective prediction of ophthalmopathy was tested in an independent validation cohort of 18 to 20 hyperthyroidism patients and some 17 patients who later progressed to ophthalmopathy. The approximately 98 discovery patients were randomly divided into training and test sets at a 7:3 ratio. In more than 5 Graves' hyperthyroidism patients, the study also compared T-cell repertoires from thyroid tissue with T-cell repertoires from blood. After blood sampling, hyperthyroidism patients were treated with methimazole at a starting dose of 30 mg daily, and ophthalmopathy patients were treated with high-dose intravenous methylprednisolone. The libraries were constructed in a second round of multiplex PCR and then size-selected and purified. Paired-end sequencing of the libraries was performed with 100 bp reads on an Illumina HiSeq2000. Raw data were processed with SOAPnuke, discarding reads with adapters, uncalled bases, mean Phred below 15, or no exact constant-primer or identifier match. High-quality paired reads were merged using COPE v1.2.5, and each unique nucleotide sequence was defined as a clonotype. Clonotypes were aligned to IMGT TRBV, TRBD and TRBJ reference segments using MiTCR v1.1. Only V-J combinations with frequency above 0.0001, covering approximately 99% of repertoires, were analysed. A TCS score was defined as the ratio of F50 (clonal expansion) to E x V (chaos), with BLOSUM62-based TCRdist applied between CDR3 peptides within each V-J. Welch's t-statistics and random forest reduced 450 to 600 V-J features to 13, which were used in a naive Bayes classifier (R e1071). Sample size was not statistically predetermined, and investigators were not blinded to group allocation. The paper reports TCR Vbeta CDR3 sequencing of some 140 peripheral blood samples: over 40 ophthalmopathy, over 70 hyperthyroidism and around 17 progressor patients.

The V gene is TRBV25-1 and the J gene is TRBJ2-2, with an unclear D gene assignment. The clonotype was recovered from a man aged 40-49 years with Graves disease. Donor details come from another sample of the same person, matched by shared clones. Sequenced here: peripheral blood mononuclear cells (PBMCs), sampled at new diagnosis, from a patient treated with antithyroid drugs. The DNA sequence is as follows: TGTGCCAGCACCATACCCCTCACCGGGGAGCTGTTTTTT. This translates into CASTIPLTGELFF.